Listed below are T cell receptor beta chains from one sample, sequenced in a study of T cell clonotyping in hematopoietic cell transplantation. TCRdb's copy holds only in-frame clones and misses some; the assay was immunoSEQ multiplex PCR. Here the sample spans over 10,000 clones, roughly nine tenths being singletons. Sequenced input: peripheral blood mononuclear cells. These receptors were obtained from a human donor who either received an allogeneic hematopoietic cell transplant for a myeloid malignancy or was a related donor (not recorded which). Some clones in this sample may be carry-over from other donors' samples. Each CDR3 is given with its conserved first and last residue. D genes are given only for firm matches. Clone size is given for some rows only: seen once, a few or many times, or a class if the clone is expanded.

CDR3aa: CASRSGQGSQPQHF
CDR3nt: TGTGCCAGCAGATCAGGACAGGGAAGTCAGCCCCAGCATTTT
j_gene: TRBJ1-5
v_gene: TRBV7-8
abundance: .
d_gene: TRBD1

CDR3aa: CASSPQGSSYNEQFF
CDR3nt: TGTGCCAGCAGCCCGCAGGGGAGCTCCTACAATGAGCAGTTCTTC
j_gene: TRBJ2-1
v_gene: TRBV9
abundance: .
d_gene: .

CDR3aa: CASSLDAGGGGQPQHF
CDR3nt: TGTGCCAGCAGCTTAGATGCAGGGGGCGGGGGTCAGCCCCAGCATTTT
j_gene: TRBJ1-5
v_gene: TRBV7-9
abundance: .
d_gene: TRBD1

CDR3aa: CASSAPDRFSYNEQFF
CDR3nt: TGTGCCAGCAGCGCCCCGGACAGGTTCTCCTACAATGAGCAGTTCTTC
j_gene: TRBJ2-1
v_gene: TRBV9
abundance: .
d_gene: TRBD1

CDR3aa: CASSLVLAQNEQFF
CDR3nt: TGTGCCAGCAGCTTAGTACTAGCCCAGAATGAGCAGTTCTTC
j_gene: TRBJ2-1
v_gene: TRBV7-9
abundance: .
d_gene: .

CDR3aa: CASSRRDQGRNQPQHF
CDR3nt: TGTGCCAGCTCCAGACGGGACCAGGGACGCAATCAGCCCCAGCATTTT
j_gene: TRBJ1-5
v_gene: TRBV6-6
abundance: .
d_gene: .

CDR3aa: CASSLFSTEAFF
CDR3nt: TGTGCCAGCAGCCTTTTCAGCACTGAAGCTTTCTTT
j_gene: TRBJ1-1
v_gene: TRBV7-9
abundance: .
d_gene: .

CDR3aa: CASSYSKGTLGYEQYF
CDR3nt: TGTGCCAGCAGTTACTCGAAGGGCACCCTCGGCTACGAGCAGTACTTC
j_gene: TRBJ2-7
v_gene: TRBV6-6
abundance: .
d_gene: .

CDR3aa: CAISKPDQGLVYEQYF
CDR3nt: TGTGCCATCAGTAAACCAGATCAGGGTTTAGTTTACGAGCAGTACTTC
j_gene: TRBJ2-7
v_gene: TRBV10-3
abundance: .
d_gene: .

CDR3aa: CASSFPGSSTEAFF
CDR3nt: TGCGCCAGCAGCTTCCCGGGATCGAGCACTGAAGCTTTCTTT
j_gene: TRBJ1-1
v_gene: TRBV5-1
abundance: .
d_gene: .

CDR3aa: CASSLSPGKSQVF
CDR3nt: TGCGCCAGCAGCTTGTCCCCAGGGAAATCCCAAGTCTTC
j_gene: TRBJ2-1
v_gene: TRBV5-1
abundance: .
d_gene: .

CDR3aa: CASSLGQGFDTEAFF
CDR3nt: TGTGCCAGCAGCCTAGGACAGGGTTTCGACACTGAAGCTTTCTTT
j_gene: TRBJ1-1
v_gene: TRBV7-9
abundance: few
d_gene: TRBD1

CDR3aa: CASSSSTGPHNSPLHF
CDR3nt: TGTGCCAGCAGCTCTAGCACAGGGCCCCATAATTCACCCCTCCACTTT
j_gene: TRBJ1-6
v_gene: TRBV5-4
abundance: .
d_gene: .

CDR3aa: CASRDPSYEQYF
CDR3nt: TGTGCCAGTAGGGACCCATCCTACGAGCAGTACTTC
j_gene: TRBJ2-7
v_gene: TRBV7-2
abundance: .
d_gene: .

CDR3aa: CASRLDSMNTEAFF
CDR3nt: TGTGCCAGCAGGCTGGACAGCATGAACACTGAAGCTTTCTTT
j_gene: TRBJ1-1
v_gene: TRBV6-5
abundance: .
d_gene: .

CDR3aa: CASGTSGANVLTF
CDR3nt: TGTGCCAGCGGGACCTCTGGGGCCAACGTCCTGACTTTC
j_gene: TRBJ2-6
v_gene: TRBV5-4
abundance: .
d_gene: .

CDR3aa: CASSLYPTESNSPLHF
CDR3nt: TGTGCCAGCAGCTTATACCCGACGGAATCTAATTCACCCCTCCACTTT
j_gene: TRBJ1-6
v_gene: TRBV7-8
abundance: few
d_gene: .

CDR3aa: CASSQRSDTDTQYF
CDR3nt: TGTGCCAGCAGCCAGAGATCAGACACAGATACGCAGTATTTT
j_gene: TRBJ2-3
v_gene: TRBV5-6
abundance: .
d_gene: .

CDR3aa: CSVAGTGGMAKGYTF
CDR3nt: TGCAGCGTTGCGGGGACAGGGGGCATGGCGAAAGGCTACACCTTC
j_gene: TRBJ1-2
v_gene: TRBV29-1
abundance: .
d_gene: TRBD1

CDR3aa: CASSYRVSGANVLTF
CDR3nt: TGTGCCAGCAGCTACAGGGTCTCTGGGGCCAACGTCCTGACTTTC
j_gene: TRBJ2-6
v_gene: TRBV9
abundance: .
d_gene: .

CDR3aa: CASSFPPTENTGELFF
CDR3nt: TGTGCCAGCAGCTTTCCCCCGACAGAGAACACCGGGGAGCTGTTTTTT
j_gene: TRBJ2-2
v_gene: TRBV7-6
abundance: once
d_gene: .

CDR3aa: CASSPQVQSSGNTIYF
CDR3nt: TGTGCCAGCAGCCCCCAGGTGCAGAGCTCTGGAAACACCATATATTTT
j_gene: TRBJ1-3
v_gene: TRBV7-2
abundance: .
d_gene: .

CDR3aa: CASGLGRGSNQPQHF
CDR3nt: TGTGCCAGCGGCCTAGGCAGGGGTTCCAATCAGCCCCAGCATTTT
j_gene: TRBJ1-5
v_gene: TRBV6-5
abundance: .
d_gene: .

CDR3aa: CASSPSNTEAFF
CDR3nt: TGCGCCAGCAGTCCGAGCAACACTGAAGCTTTCTTT
j_gene: TRBJ1-1
v_gene: TRBV5-1
abundance: .
d_gene: .

CDR3aa: CASSWPPGQGWDTIYF
CDR3nt: TGTGCCAGCAGTTGGCCCCCGGGACAGGGATGGGACACCATATATTTT
j_gene: TRBJ1-3
v_gene: TRBV6-5
abundance: .
d_gene: TRBD1

CDR3aa: CASSLRLPYNYGYTF
CDR3nt: TGTGCCAGCAGCTTGCGACTGCCTTATAACTATGGCTACACCTTC
j_gene: TRBJ1-2
v_gene: TRBV5-8
abundance: .
d_gene: .

CDR3aa: CASSSGGELFF
CDR3nt: TGTGCCAGCAGTTCGGGCGGGGAGCTGTTTTTT
j_gene: TRBJ2-2
v_gene: TRBV7-3
abundance: .
d_gene: .

CDR3aa: CASSWGQGNNEQYF
CDR3nt: TGCGCCAGCAGCTGGGGACAGGGGAACAACGAGCAGTACTTC
j_gene: TRBJ2-7
v_gene: TRBV5-1
abundance: .
d_gene: TRBD1

CDR3aa: CASSRTGTVAAYEQYF
CDR3nt: TGTGCCAGCAGCCGAACCGGGACGGTGGCCGCCTACGAGCAGTACTTC
j_gene: TRBJ2-7
v_gene: TRBV7-2
abundance: once
d_gene: .

CDR3aa: CAISDISADSEYF
CDR3nt: TGTGCCATCAGTGACATTAGCGCGGACAGCGAATACTTC
j_gene: TRBJ2-7
v_gene: TRBV10-3
abundance: .
d_gene: .

CDR3aa: CASSFSGTGNTQYF
CDR3nt: TGTGCCAGTAGTTTCTCCGGGACAGGGAATACGCAGTATTTT
j_gene: TRBJ2-3
v_gene: TRBV19
abundance: .
d_gene: TRBD1

CDR3aa: CASSQLRQGLQETQYF
CDR3nt: TGTGCCAGCAGCCAATTACGACAGGGGCTCCAAGAGACCCAGTACTTC
j_gene: TRBJ2-5
v_gene: TRBV5-6
abundance: once
d_gene: TRBD1

CDR3aa: CASSYSGQGPYEQYF
CDR3nt: TGTGCCAGCAGTTACTCTGGGCAGGGCCCCTACGAGCAGTACTTC
j_gene: TRBJ2-7
v_gene: TRBV6-6
abundance: .
d_gene: .

CDR3aa: CASSRGGRDEQYF
CDR3nt: TGCGCCAGCAGTCGTGGGGGCAGGGACGAGCAGTACTTC
j_gene: TRBJ2-7
v_gene: TRBV4-1
abundance: .
d_gene: .

CDR3aa: CASSPRQSSNQPQHF
CDR3nt: TGTGCCAGCAGTCCACGACAGAGTAGCAATCAGCCCCAGCATTTT
j_gene: TRBJ1-5
v_gene: TRBV6-5
abundance: .
d_gene: .

CDR3aa: CASSLVSVSSYNEQFF
CDR3nt: TGTGCCAGCAGCTTAGTTAGCGTGAGCTCCTACAATGAGCAGTTCTTC
j_gene: TRBJ2-1
v_gene: TRBV7-2
abundance: .
d_gene: .

CDR3aa: CAWSVTIPTQGYTF
CDR3nt: TGTGCCTGGAGTGTAACAATTCCCACACAGGGCTACACCTTC
j_gene: TRBJ1-2
v_gene: TRBV30
abundance: .
d_gene: .

CDR3aa: CASKTHNQPQHF
CDR3nt: TGTGCCAGCAAAACGCATAATCAGCCCCAGCATTTT
j_gene: TRBJ1-5
v_gene: TRBV6-5
abundance: few
d_gene: .

CDR3aa: CASSYPSTGMNTEAFF
CDR3nt: TGCGCCAGCAGCTATCCCTCAACAGGAATGAACACTGAAGCTTTCTTT
j_gene: TRBJ1-1
v_gene: TRBV5-1
abundance: .
d_gene: .

CDR3aa: CASSLAEGWETQYF
CDR3nt: TGTGCCAGCAGCTTAGCCGAGGGTTGGGAGACCCAGTACTTC
j_gene: TRBJ2-5
v_gene: TRBV7-9
abundance: .
d_gene: .

CDR3aa: CASSTRAPYGYTF
CDR3nt: TGTGCCAGCTCGACACGGGCACCTTATGGCTACACCTTC
j_gene: TRBJ1-2
v_gene: TRBV2
abundance: .
d_gene: .

CDR3aa: CASSGEYRDNEQFF
CDR3nt: TGTGCCAGCAGTGGGGAGTACAGGGACAATGAGCAGTTCTTC
j_gene: TRBJ2-1
v_gene: TRBV2
abundance: .
d_gene: .

CDR3aa: CASSLDRVANEKLFF
CDR3nt: TGTGCCAGTAGCCTGGACAGGGTTGCTAATGAAAAACTGTTTTTT
j_gene: TRBJ1-4
v_gene: TRBV19
abundance: .
d_gene: TRBD1

CDR3aa: CASSPRTGVAKNIQYF
CDR3nt: TGTGCCAGCAGCCCCCGGACAGGAGTAGCCAAAAACATTCAGTACTTC
j_gene: TRBJ2-4
v_gene: TRBV7-9
abundance: .
d_gene: TRBD1

CDR3aa: CASSSTGTLEAQHF
CDR3nt: TGTGCCAGCAGTTCGACAGGAACACTGGAAGCCCAGCATTTT
j_gene: TRBJ1-5
v_gene: TRBV5-6
abundance: once
d_gene: .

CDR3aa: CASSPLEGLGTDTQYF
CDR3nt: TGTGCCAGCAGCCCCCTCGAGGGATTGGGCACAGATACGCAGTATTTT
j_gene: TRBJ2-3
v_gene: TRBV14
abundance: .
d_gene: .

CDR3aa: CASRPGQGNSPLHF
CDR3nt: TGTGCCAGCAGGCCGGGACAGGGGAATTCACCCCTCCACTTT
j_gene: TRBJ1-6
v_gene: TRBV2
abundance: .
d_gene: TRBD1

CDR3aa: CASSKAGLTDTQYF
CDR3nt: TGTGCCAGCAGCAAAGCGGGGTTGACAGATACGCAGTATTTT
j_gene: TRBJ2-3
v_gene: TRBV21-1
abundance: .
d_gene: .

CDR3aa: CASSQGQRGVFETQYF
CDR3nt: TGTGCCAGCAGCCAAGGTCAGCGGGGGGTGTTTGAGACCCAGTACTTC
j_gene: TRBJ2-5
v_gene: TRBV4-2
abundance: .
d_gene: TRBD2

CDR3aa: CASRRLAGGYNEQFF
CDR3nt: TGTGCCAGTAGGCGACTAGCGGGGGGCTACAATGAGCAGTTCTTC
j_gene: TRBJ2-1
v_gene: TRBV19
abundance: .
d_gene: TRBD2

CDR3aa: CSVERSSGANVLTF
CDR3nt: TGCAGCGTTGAAAGAAGCTCTGGGGCCAACGTCCTGACTTTC
j_gene: TRBJ2-6
v_gene: TRBV29-1
abundance: .
d_gene: .

CDR3aa: CASSGGSNTEAFF
CDR3nt: TGCGCCAGCAGTGGGGGTTCGAACACTGAAGCTTTCTTT
j_gene: TRBJ1-1
v_gene: TRBV10-1
abundance: .
d_gene: .

CDR3aa: CASSLPGQGDEKLFF
CDR3nt: TGTGCCAGCAGCCTCCCGGGACAGGGGGATGAAAAACTGTTTTTT
j_gene: TRBJ1-4
v_gene: TRBV7-6
abundance: .
d_gene: TRBD1